The 8 T cell receptor beta chains given below trace back to one sample, sequenced in a study of chemoradiotherapy in HPV16-positive cancers. Generated by immunoSEQ multiplex PCR, the TCRdb table keeps only in-frame clones and is missing some. The repertoire holds around 6,200 clones, with approximately 80% as singletons. The source was tumor tissue, collected from a patient who underwent chemoradiotherapy. The source of these receptors is a human donor with HPV-associated anogenital cancer.

The chain combines TRBV5-1 with TRBJ1-4; 9 bases are shared with TRBD1. The J segment lost 8 bases and the V segment lost 5 bases, leaving 7 bases of the junction unmatched. Germline lookup yields CDR1 SGHRS and CDR2 YFSETQ. This CDR3 is 14 amino acids long. CDR3 amino acids: CASRSGQGYEKLFF. CDR3 DNA: TGCGCCAGCAGGTCGGGACAGGGATACGAAAAACTGTTTTTT.

The genes are TRBV2 and TRBJ1-1; 8 nucleotides line up with TRBD1. The CDR3 is 11 residues long. Trimming at V came to 7 bases and at J to 10 bases, leaving 5 bases not matched to a gene. CDR1 and CDR2 from the germline V gene are SNHLY and FYNNEI. CDR3 amino acids: CASTYDRGAFF. The CDR3 DNA follows: TGTGCCAGCACCTACGACAGGGGAGCTTTCTTT.

This chain links TRBV27 with TRBJ1-2; the match to TRBD1 covers 8 bases. CDR3 size: 17 residues. Per the germline V gene, CDR1 is MNHEY and CDR2 is SMNVEV (reference sequence). With 7 bases clipped from V and 1 base from J, the junction kept 14 bases outside the gene matches. The CDR3 here is CASKSNVAGGLNYGYTF. The CDR3 region has the DNA TGTGCCAGCAAAAGTAATGTGGCAGGGGGCCTTAACTATGGCTACACCTTC.

V usage is TRBV6-5 and J usage is TRBJ1-1, with unresolved D. Trimming cost V 8 bases and J 5 bases, with 12 bases left between them. CDR3 length: 12 residues. Germline assignment: CDR1 MNHEY and CDR2 SVGAGI. The CDR3 DNA reads as TGTGCCAGCTTTCCAGATGGGACTGAAGCTTTCTTT. It is translated as CASFPDGTEAFF.

This clone showed up just once. V usage is TRBV4-1 and J usage is TRBJ2-2; possible D gene TRBD1, 6 bases. CDR3 size: 13 residues. CDR1 is MGHRA and CDR2 is YSYEKL in the germline V gene. V was pared by 4 bases and J by 7 bases, with 10 bases between. Here the CDR3 DNA reads TGCGCCAGCAGCCTCAGGGGAGACGGGGAGCTGTTTTTT. Amino acid sequence: CASSLRGDGELFF.

V is TRBV19 and J is TRBJ2-7, with 10 bases aligning to TRBD1. V lost 7 bases to trimming and J lost 3 bases; unmatched junction nucleotides: 9. Germline values: CDR1 LNHDA, CDR2 SQIVND (reference sequence). The CDR3 is 15 amino acids. CDR3 DNA: TGTGCCAGTAACCAAAAGGGACAGGGGATCTACGAGCAGTACTTC. Its protein is CASNQKGQGIYEQYF.

The CDR3: CASSYQSNTEAFF. CDR3 sequence (DNA): TGTGCCAGCAGCTATCAATCGAACACTGAAGCTTTCTTT. The chain has TRBV11-2 and TRBJ1-1, with unresolved D. Trimming took off 4 bases at V and 1 base at J, with 7 bases between the two ends. This CDR3 spans 13 amino acids. Germline CDR1 is SGHAT and CDR2 is FQNNGV. The full variable domain, completed using reference TRBV11-2 and TRBJ1-1, is EAGVAQSPRYKIIEKRQSVAFWCNPISGHATLYWYQQILGQGPKLLIQFQNNGVVDDSQLPKDRFSAERLKGVDSTLKIQPAKLEDSAVYLCASSYQSNTEAFFGQGTRLTVV.

V gene TRBV9 combines with J gene TRBJ2-4; D gene unclear. V shed 3 bases and J shed 5 bases, with 12 bases lying between them. The CDR3 is made up of 14 amino acids. Germline CDR1 is SGDLS and CDR2 is YYNGEE. The CDR3 here is CASSAPHGENIQYF. CDR3 bases: TGTGCCAGCAGCGCCCCCCACGGAGAAAACATTCAGTACTTC. The full variable domain, rest sourced from reference TRBV9 and TRBJ2-4, is DSGVTQTPKHLITATGQRVTLRCSPRSGDLSVYWYQQSLDQGLQFLIQYYNGEERAKGNILERFSAQQFPDLHSELNLSSLELGDSALYFCASSAPHGENIQYFGAGTRLSVL.